This is a list of T cell receptor beta chains from one sample in a study of T cell responses to AZD1222 COVID-19 vaccine. Profiled with immunoSEQ multiplex PCR; TCRdb holds only in-frame clones, not every one. In the table there are about 120,000 clones, roughly 90% of which are singletons. The sample consisted of peripheral blood, taken 28 days after the second AZD1222 dose. The receptors here all came from an adult who received the AZD1222 COVID-19 vaccine. Each CDR3 is given with its conserved first and last residue. A D gene is named only where the DNA matches it firmly. Size tells how often a clone was seen (once, few, many) or the class of an expanded clone, and some rows leave it out.

V gene,J gene,clone size,D gene,CDR3 length,CDR3 protein,CDR3 DNA
TRBV5-4,TRBJ2-7,.,TRBD1,14,CASSTPGQGYEQYF,TGTGCCAGCAGCACCCCGGGACAGGGCTACGAGCAGTACTTC
TRBV5-1,TRBJ1-1,.,.,15,CASSFTGPRSTEAFF,TGCGCCAGCAGCTTCACGGGACCCAGGAGCACTGAAGCTTTCTTT
TRBV19,TRBJ1-2,.,TRBD1,16,CASNDPYRGLAYGYTF,TGTGCCAGTAATGACCCTTACAGGGGGTTAGCCTATGGCTACACCTTC
TRBV6-5,TRBJ1-2,.,TRBD1,16,CASSYSVTGGSYGYTF,TGTGCCAGCAGTTACTCTGTCACAGGGGGCTCCTATGGCTACACCTTC
TRBV10-3,TRBJ2-1,.,TRBD2,15,CAISPSGGAANEQFF,TGTGCCATCAGCCCAAGCGGGGGGGCCGCCAATGAGCAGTTCTTC
TRBV9,TRBJ2-3,.,.,13,CASSVAFTSAQYF,TGTGCCAGCAGCGTAGCTTTTACCTCAGCGCAGTATTTT
TRBV11-2,TRBJ1-2,.,.,13,CASTPRSNYGYTF,TGTGCCAGTACTCCAAGGTCTAACTATGGCTACACCTTC
TRBV4-2,TRBJ2-2,.,TRBD2,19,CASSGQSGGAITNTGELFF,TGTGCCAGCAGCGGTCAGAGCGGGGGGGCAATTACGAACACCGGGGAGCTGTTTTTT
TRBV28,TRBJ1-2,few,.,14,CASSLAQPNYGYTF,TGTGCCAGCAGTTTGGCTCAGCCTAACTATGGCTACACCTTC
TRBV11-3,TRBJ1-5,.,.,16,CASSNPRGKGNQPQHF,TGTGCCAGCAGCAACCCGCGGGGTAAAGGCAATCAGCCCCAGCATTTT
TRBV5-1,TRBJ2-7,.,.,12,CASSRYYGEQYF,TGCGCCAGCAGCCGCTATTATGGCGAGCAGTACTTC
TRBV10-3,TRBJ2-2,.,TRBD1,16,CAINDRDRGLNGELFF,TGTGCCATCAATGACCGGGACAGGGGGCTTAACGGGGAGCTGTTTTTT
TRBV10-2,TRBJ2-3,.,.,12,CASSPSTDTQYF,TGCGCCAGCAGCCCCAGCACAGATACGCAGTATTTT
TRBV27,TRBJ2-2,.,.,15,CASRTDTLNTGELFF,TGTGCCAGCAGAACCGACACTCTGAACACCGGGGAGCTGTTTTTT
TRBV7-9,TRBJ1-2,.,.,14,CASSPPWEVAGYTF,TGTGCCAGCAGCCCTCCCTGGGAGGTGGCTGGCTACACCTTC
TRBV27,TRBJ2-2,.,.,15,CASTRSEFGTGELFF,TGTGCCAGCACGAGGAGTGAGTTCGGCACCGGGGAGCTGTTTTTT
TRBV11-2,TRBJ2-3,few,TRBD2,16,CASSSGTSGNTDTQYF,TGTGCCAGCAGCAGCGGGACTAGCGGGAACACAGATACGCAGTATTTT
TRBV24-1,TRBJ1-1,.,.,17,CATSGRLPGGARREAFF,TGTGCCACCAGTGGCCGTCTGCCAGGTGGGGCACGGAGAGAAGCTTTCTTT
TRBV2,TRBJ1-1,.,.,14,CASSEGDALSEAFF,TGTGCCAGCAGTGAAGGGGACGCCCTTTCTGAAGCTTTCTTT
TRBV12-3/TRBV12-4,TRBJ1-2,.,.,11,CASSDGTSNTF,TGTGCCAGCAGTGATGGGACATCTAACACCTTC
TRBV18,TRBJ1-4,.,.,14,CASSPQGMNEKLFF,TGTGCCAGCTCACCCCAGGGGATGAATGAAAAACTGTTTTTT
TRBV6-5,TRBJ1-3,.,.,15,CASSYAGQPGNTIYF,TGTGCCAGCAGTTACGCGGGGCAGCCTGGAAACACCATATATTTT
TRBV5-1,TRBJ2-6,once,.,18,CASSSYSGPPSGANVLTF,TGCGCCAGCAGCTCGTACTCCGGGCCGCCCTCTGGGGCCAACGTCCTGACTTTC
TRBV30,TRBJ2-4,.,TRBD1,13,CAWKVGGANIQYF,TGTGCCTGGAAGGTAGGGGGCGCAAACATTCAGTACTTC
TRBV6-5,TRBJ1-1,.,TRBD1,16,CASSYSGYRGRTEAFF,TGTGCCAGCAGTTACTCGGGGTACAGGGGGCGAACTGAAGCTTTCTTT
TRBV5-4,TRBJ2-5,.,.,12,CASSPGKETQYF,TGTGCCAGCAGTCCCGGTAAAGAGACCCAGTACTTC
TRBV4-1,TRBJ1-1,.,.,14,CASSPGVRYTEAFF,TGCGCCAGCAGCCCTGGGGTTAGGTACACTGAAGCTTTCTTT
TRBV5-1,TRBJ1-4,.,.,14,CASRQQDSQEKLFF,TGCGCCAGCAGACAACAGGACAGTCAGGAAAAACTGTTTTTT
TRBV13,TRBJ2-1,.,.,13,CASAGFQDNEQFF,TGTGCCAGCGCGGGGTTTCAGGACAATGAGCAGTTCTTC
TRBV9,TRBJ1-2,.,.,13,CASSVGTYYGYTF,TGTGCCAGCAGCGTAGGGACGTACTATGGCTACACCTTC
TRBV27,TRBJ2-7,.,TRBD2,15,CASSLLPSGAYEQYF,TGTGCCAGCAGTTTACTGCCTAGCGGGGCCTACGAGCAGTACTTC
TRBV6-1,TRBJ2-7,.,.,14,CASSEAGTGYEQYF,TGTGCCAGCAGTGAAGCGGGGACCGGCTACGAGCAGTACTTC
TRBV5-1,TRBJ1-1,.,TRBD1,13,CASSLGQYNEAFF,TGCGCCAGCAGCCTGGGACAGTATAATGAAGCTTTCTTT
TRBV5-1,TRBJ2-5,.,TRBD1,14,CASSGLTGEETQYF,TGCGCCAGCAGCGGCCTAACAGGGGAAGAGACCCAGTACTTC
TRBV5-1,TRBJ1-1,.,.,15,CASSLRGGSNTEAFF,TGCGCCAGCAGCTTGCGGGGGGGATCTAACACTGAAGCTTTCTTT
TRBV7-9,TRBJ2-3,.,TRBD1,15,CASSAGAGGRNTQYF,TGTGCCAGCAGCGCCGGGGCAGGGGGCAGGAATACGCAGTATTTT
TRBV27,TRBJ2-4,.,.,14,CASSLFGDPNIQYF,TGTGCCAGCAGTTTATTTGGGGATCCGAACATTCAGTACTTC
TRBV20-1,TRBJ1-2,.,.,15,CSASGLSGANYGYTF,TGCAGTGCTAGTGGTCTGTCAGGGGCAAACTATGGCTACACCTTC
TRBV4-2,TRBJ2-7,.,TRBD2,15,CASSQETSGGYEQYF,TGTGCCAGCAGCCAAGAGACTAGCGGGGGGTACGAGCAGTACTTC
TRBV11-2,TRBJ2-1,.,TRBD2,16,CASSALTSGQYNEQFF,TGTGCCAGCAGCGCCTTGACTAGCGGCCAATACAATGAGCAGTTCTTC
TRBV27,TRBJ1-2,.,.,14,CASSLSPRTYGYTF,TGTGCCAGCAGTTTATCTCCCAGAACCTATGGCTACACCTTC
TRBV3-1/TRBV3-2,TRBJ2-7,.,.,14,CASSRGLSDYEQYF,TGTGCCAGCAGCCGAGGACTGTCGGATTACGAGCAGTACTTC
TRBV3-1/TRBV3-2,TRBJ1-2,.,TRBD1,15,CASSHRDRARRGYTF,TGTGCCAGCAGCCACCGGGACAGGGCTCGGCGTGGCTACACCTTC
TRBV11-3,TRBJ2-7,.,.,15,CASSSRDAGSYEQYF,TGTGCCAGCAGCTCAAGGGACGCAGGCTCCTACGAGCAGTACTTC
TRBV27,TRBJ2-3,.,TRBD1,15,CASSLTGTASDTQYF,TGTGCCAGCAGTTTAACCGGGACAGCCTCAGATACGCAGTATTTT
TRBV4-1,TRBJ1-1,.,TRBD1,15,CASRSMAGGFTEAFF,TGCGCCAGCAGGTCTATGGCAGGGGGTTTCACTGAAGCTTTCTTT
TRBV4-1,TRBJ2-3,.,TRBD1,16,CASSQVWGQGTDTQYF,TGCGCCAGCAGCCAAGTATGGGGACAGGGTACAGATACGCAGTATTTT
TRBV28,TRBJ2-2,.,.,18,CASSLGRNYRGGTGELFF,TGTGCCAGCAGTTTGGGGCGAAACTACAGGGGAGGCACCGGGGAGCTGTTTTTT
TRBV20-1,TRBJ2-1,.,TRBD2,17,CSASKQAGSGVYNEQFF,TGCAGTGCTAGTAAGCAGGCAGGTAGCGGGGTTTACAATGAGCAGTTCTTC
TRBV4-1,TRBJ1-5,.,TRBD1,17,CASSFWHSDRANQPQHF,TGCGCCAGCAGCTTCTGGCACTCGGACAGGGCTAATCAGCCCCAGCATTTT
TRBV7-8,TRBJ2-7,.,TRBD1,15,CASSPGQGPSYEQYF,TGTGCCAGCAGCCCAGGACAGGGTCCTTCCTACGAGCAGTACTTC
TRBV5-1,TRBJ2-3,.,.,15,CASSLMWWRADTQYF,TGCGCCAGCAGCTTGATGTGGTGGAGGGCAGATACGCAGTATTTT
TRBV5-4,TRBJ1-2,.,TRBD1,14,CASSLLGQGVGYTF,TGTGCCAGCAGCTTGTTAGGACAGGGGGTTGGCTACACCTTC
TRBV6-6,TRBJ2-3,once,TRBD2,16,CASSYSGLAGGDTQYF,TGTGCCAGCAGTTACTCGGGACTAGCGGGGGGAGATACGCAGTATTTT
TRBV2,TRBJ2-1,once,TRBD1,11,CASSGDRFLFF,TGTGCCAGCAGCGGGGACAGGTTTCTCTTCTTC